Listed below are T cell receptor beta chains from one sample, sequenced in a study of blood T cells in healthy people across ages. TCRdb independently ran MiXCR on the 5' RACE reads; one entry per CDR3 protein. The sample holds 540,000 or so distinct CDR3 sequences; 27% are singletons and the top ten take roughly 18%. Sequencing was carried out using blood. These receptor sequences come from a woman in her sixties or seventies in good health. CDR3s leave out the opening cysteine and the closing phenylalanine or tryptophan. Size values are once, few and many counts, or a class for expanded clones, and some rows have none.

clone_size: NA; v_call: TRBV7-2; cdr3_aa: ASSLLHGLSTDTQY
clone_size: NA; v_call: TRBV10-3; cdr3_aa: AISEFPGTGGI
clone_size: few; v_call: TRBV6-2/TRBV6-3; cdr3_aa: ASHPLRRDHYGYT
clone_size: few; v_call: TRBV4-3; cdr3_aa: VSSQRSFQGRGYT
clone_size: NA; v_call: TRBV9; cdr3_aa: ASSPPDRTNYGYT
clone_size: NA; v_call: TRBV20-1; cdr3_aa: SARDTRGTGDEAF
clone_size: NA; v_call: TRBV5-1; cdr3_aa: ASSLEWGGHPQETQY
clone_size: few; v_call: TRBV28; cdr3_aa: ASSLADPYGYT
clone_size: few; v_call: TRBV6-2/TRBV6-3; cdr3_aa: ASSYGAAEGEQY
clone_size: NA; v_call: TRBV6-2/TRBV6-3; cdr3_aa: ASSYLSTGGPLH
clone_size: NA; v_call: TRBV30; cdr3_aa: AWSGDFYEQY
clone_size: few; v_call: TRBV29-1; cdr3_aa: SVEQLTNEKLF
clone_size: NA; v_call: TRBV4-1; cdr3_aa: ASSQDRWGGPTDTQY
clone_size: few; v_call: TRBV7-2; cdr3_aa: ASTSARGGLHGYT
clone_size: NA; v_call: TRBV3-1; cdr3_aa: ASSPLTGAGYT
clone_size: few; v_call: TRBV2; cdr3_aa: ASLSGGAGYEQF